The 21 T cell receptor beta chains reported below all come from one sample, sequenced in a study of response to subunit inactivated influenza vaccine (dated by TCRdb to the late 2010s). The library was made by RT-PCR. Sequencing was performed on an Illumina HiSeq 2500. TCRdb reanalyzed the raw reads on its own, using fastp at Q25 for trimming and MiXCR for clone calling, and kept in-frame beta chains. Duplicate CDR3 protein sequences are folded into a single record with the most common DNA and genes. The sample records more than 700,000 distinct CDR3 sequences, about 20% of which are singletons. Jointly, the top ten make up 10% of the sample. Here the sequenced sample was PBMCs from blood, taken roughly 5 days after vaccination. The receptors stem from a man aged 45-65 years who received an inactivated influenza vaccine. Donor details come from another sample of the same person, matched by shared clones.

CDR3: CASSPRGAGGGSYNEQFF. In DNA form, the CDR3 reads TGCGCCAGCAGCCCCCGGGGGGCGGGAGGAGGGTCCTACAATGAGCAGTTCTTC. This chain links TRBV4-3 with TRBJ2-1; 8 bases align to TRBD2. This CDR3 spans 18 amino acids. Looked up from germline, CDR1 is LGHNA and CDR2 is YSLEER. J was trimmed by 1 base and V by 4 bases; bases with no gene match: 12.

V gene TRBV27 combines with J gene TRBJ2-7; 7 nucleotides match TRBD1. The CDR3 is made up of 15 amino acids. CDR1 MNHEY and CDR2 SMNVEV come from the germline V gene (reference sequence). Losses at the gene ends were 2 bases for V and 6 bases for J; bases not matched to a gene: 10. The CDR3 region is CASSLVSLGGLEQYF. The CDR3, as DNA: TGTGCCAGCAGTTTAGTCTCTCTAGGGGGCCTCGAGCAGTACTTC.

This clonotype was detected a few times. This chain links TRBV7-2 with TRBJ2-3; maybe TRBD1 (6 bases). Trimming took 6 bases from V and 0 from J, leaving 13 bases between them. Germline CDR1 is SGHTA and CDR2 is FQGNSA. The CDR3 runs 15 residues. In DNA form, the CDR3 reads TGTGCCAGCAGGCGACACGGACAGAGCACAGATACGCAGTATTTT. This encodes CASRRHGQSTDTQYF.

The chain couples TRBV5-1 to TRBJ1-6, with a tentative D call TRBD1 (5 bases). The CDR3 is 15 residues long. V gave up 5 bases and J gave up 6 bases, with 15 bases separating them. From germline, CDR1 is SGHRS and CDR2 YFSETQ. The CDR3 reads CASRATTGTNSPLHF. CDR3 coding DNA: TGCGCCAGCAGAGCTACAACCGGGACTAATTCACCCCTCCACTTT.

This clonotype has more than one count but fewer than ten. J is TRBJ1-1 and V is TRBV6-5; possible D gene TRBD1, 6 bases. The germline CDR1 and CDR2 sequences are MNHEY and SVGAGI. Trimming removed 2 bases at V and 0 bases at J, with 10 bases between. CDR3 size: 15 residues. The CDR3 loop is CASSYPGQMNTEAFF. The CDR3 bases are TGTGCCAGCAGTTACCCCGGACAGATGAACACTGAAGCTTTCTTT.

This chain joins TRBV25-1 and TRBJ2-1, with no clear D. CDR3 size: 13 residues. V lost 10 bases and J 10 bases, leaving 20 bases between the germline ends. CDR1 and CDR2 (germline): MGHDK, SYGVNS. For the CDR3, the DNA is TGTGCCATCAGCCCCGGGCTCTCAGAAGAGCAGTTCTTC. It yields the protein CAISPGLSEEQFF.

In its sample, this clonotype was seen many times. CDR3 nucleotide sequence: TGTGCCAGCAGTGCCCGAGCGGGGCGAGGGACTGAAGCTTTCTTT. Encoded protein: CASSARAGRGTEAFF. The V gene is TRBV6-2 or TRBV6-3, the J gene TRBJ1-1; a weak D match, TRBD1 (5 bases). Germline CDR1 is MNHEY and CDR2 is SVGEGT. The CDR3 length is 15 residues. Between the trimmed V and J ends, which lost 5 bases and 5 bases, there was a span of 18 bases.

In this sample, this clonotype turned up a few times. The chain is built from TRBV7-2 and TRBJ2-7; D is unresolved. The V end lost 5 bases, the J end lost 2 bases, and 10 bases lay between the germline ends. Germline V lookup: CDR1 SGHTA, CDR2 FQGNSA. The CDR3 is made up of 13 amino acids. The DNA for the CDR3 is TGTGCCAGCAGCCCGGGTTTTACCTACGAGCAGTACTTC. It encodes CASSPGFTYEQYF.

The chain joins TRBV27 to TRBJ2-3, with D unclear. V lost 6 bases and J 2 bases, leaving 12 bases between the germline ends. This CDR3 is 14 amino acids long. Germline assignment: CDR1 MNHEY and CDR2 SMNVEV (reference sequence). DNA of the CDR3: TGTGCCAGCAGGTCCTCGGTCAACACAGATACGCAGTATTTT. Protein sequence: CASRSSVNTDTQYF.

The chain is built from TRBV20-1 and TRBJ2-3; 7 bases are shared with TRBD1. Trimming took 6 bases from V and 3 from J; bases not matched to a gene: 9. From germline, CDR1 is DFQATT and CDR2 SNEGSKA (reference sequence). The CDR3 spans 14 residues. The CDR3 here is CSARPTGFTDTQYF. The CDR3 coding sequence is TGCAGTGCGCGACCGACAGGGTTTACAGATACGCAGTATTTT.

Only a few counts were recorded for this clonotype. The chain couples TRBV24-1 to TRBJ2-2; 7 bases align to TRBD2. The germline V gene has CDR1 KGHDR and CDR2 SFDVKD. V gave up 4 bases and J gave up 4 bases; unmatched junction bases: 5. The CDR3 is made up of 15 amino acids. In DNA form, the CDR3 reads TGTGCCACCAGTGACGGGGAGGGGAGCACCGGGGAGCTGTTTTTT. This codes for CATSDGEGSTGELFF.

This clonotype was detected only a few times. CDR3 nucleotide sequence: TGTGCCAGCTCACCACCGGGAAGGGGGGGCTCCTACGAGCAGTACTTC. This codes for CASSPPGRGGSYEQYF. V is TRBV18 and J is TRBJ2-7; the D gene is possibly TRBD2 (7 bases). V lost 0 bases to trimming and J lost 0 bases, with 12 bases between them. The CDR3 has 16 residues. Looked up from germline, CDR1 is KGHSH and CDR2 is LQKENI.

This clonotype was picked up a small number of times. The chain recombines TRBV5-1 with TRBJ2-1, with D possibly TRBD2 on 5 matching bases. This CDR3 is 18 amino acids long. Deletions cut 4 bases from V and 4 bases from J, with 24 bases between. CDR1 and CDR2 from the germline V gene are SGHRS and YFSETQ. This CDR3 reads CASSPRGPGGSAYNEQFF. DNA for the CDR3: TGCGCCAGCAGCCCCCGGGGTCCAGGCGGGTCAGCTTACAATGAGCAGTTCTTC. Looking up the rest from reference TRBV5-1 and TRBJ2-1 gives the full variable domain: KAGVTQTPRYLIKTRGQQVTLSCSPISGHRSVSWYQQTPGQGLQFLFEYFSETQRNKGNFPGRFSGRQFSNSRSEMNVSTLELGDSALYLCASSPRGPGGSAYNEQFFGPGTRLTVL.

The V and J genes are TRBV6-5 and TRBJ1-1; D might be TRBD1 (5 bases). The CDR3 is made up of 13 amino acids. Germline loops: CDR1 MNHEY, CDR2 SVGAGI. V was trimmed by 2 bases and J by 7 bases, leaving 11 bases between them. CDR3 sequence (DNA): TGTGCCAGCAGTTACGGGGCAAACCGTGAAGCTTTCTTT. It codes for CASSYGANREAFF.

V is TRBV19 and J is TRBJ1-5; weak D call: TRBD1 (6 bases). V lost 5 bases to trimming and J lost 6 bases, with 14 bases between them. From germline, CDR1 is LNHDA and CDR2 SQIVND (reference sequence). The CDR3 contains 14 residues. The CDR3 sequence is CASSLGTLAQPQHF. Here the CDR3 DNA reads TGTGCCAGTAGTCTAGGGACACTGGCTCAGCCCCAGCATTTT.

The V gene is TRBV6-1, the J gene TRBJ2-7; the match to TRBD1 covers 9 bases. CDR1 and CDR2 (germline): MNHNS, SASEGT. The V and J ends lost 7 bases and 3 bases, in that order; junction bases with no gene match: 7. The CDR3 is 14 residues long. CDR3: CASKRDRDGYEQYF. The CDR3 nucleotides read TGTGCCAGCAAACGGGACAGGGACGGCTACGAGCAGTACTTC.

This chain uses TRBV2 with TRBJ1-2; 11 bases agree with TRBD1. The CDR3 length is 15 residues. Germline CDR1 is SNHLY and CDR2 is FYNNEI. V shed 6 bases, J shed 4 bases, and the junction held 7 bases outside the gene matches. CDR3 protein: CASSAGTGGGYGYTF. In DNA form, the CDR3 reads TGTGCCAGCAGCGCCGGGACAGGGGGAGGCTATGGCTACACCTTC.

This clonotype was recorded a few times. J is TRBJ1-3 and V is TRBV6-1; no definite D call. V was pared by 0 bases and J by 0 bases, with 12 bases between. This CDR3 has 17 residues. Germline V gene data show CDR1 as MNHNS and CDR2 as SASEGT. CDR3 nucleotide sequence: TGTGCCAGCAGTGAAGCGCTTCAACAGTACTCTGGAAACACCATATATTTT. This encodes CASSEALQQYSGNTIYF.

The chain joins TRBV6-2 or TRBV6-3 to TRBJ2-5, with TRBD2 matching 8 bases. This CDR3 has 15 amino acids. V dropped 10 bases and J dropped 4; count of bases not matched to a gene: 14. Germline CDR1 is MNHEY and CDR2 is SVGEGT. CDR3 region: CATGTGLVRPETQYF. CDR3 DNA: TGTGCCACCGGGACGGGACTAGTTAGGCCAGAGACCCAGTACTTC.

V usage is TRBV7-2 and J usage is TRBJ2-1, with 8 bases aligning to TRBD2. Unmatched junction bases numbered 7, after V lost 4 bases and J lost 5 bases. Germline V gene sequence: CDR1 SGHTA, CDR2 FQGNSA. The CDR3 runs to 15 residues. CDR3 nucleotide sequence: TGTGCCAGCAGCTCCGTATCTAGCGGGCACAATGAGCAGTTCTTC. Translation gives CASSSVSSGHNEQFF.

This clonotype has only a few counts. V usage is TRBV5-1 and J usage is TRBJ2-7, with D hard to call. V lost 0 bases, J lost 0 bases, and 13 bases lay in between. Germline V lookup: CDR1 SGHRS, CDR2 YFSETQ. This CDR3 contains 16 residues. CDR3 protein: CASSLEAAQSSYEQYF. CDR3 bases: TGCGCCAGCAGCTTGGAGGCCGCCCAGTCCTCCTACGAGCAGTACTTC. The variable domain in full, completed from reference TRBV5-1 and TRBJ2-7, reads KAGVTQTPRYLIKTRGQQVTLSCSPISGHRSVSWYQQTPGQGLQFLFEYFSETQRNKGNFPGRFSGRQFSNSRSEMNVSTLELGDSALYLCASSLEAAQSSYEQYFGPGTRLTVT.